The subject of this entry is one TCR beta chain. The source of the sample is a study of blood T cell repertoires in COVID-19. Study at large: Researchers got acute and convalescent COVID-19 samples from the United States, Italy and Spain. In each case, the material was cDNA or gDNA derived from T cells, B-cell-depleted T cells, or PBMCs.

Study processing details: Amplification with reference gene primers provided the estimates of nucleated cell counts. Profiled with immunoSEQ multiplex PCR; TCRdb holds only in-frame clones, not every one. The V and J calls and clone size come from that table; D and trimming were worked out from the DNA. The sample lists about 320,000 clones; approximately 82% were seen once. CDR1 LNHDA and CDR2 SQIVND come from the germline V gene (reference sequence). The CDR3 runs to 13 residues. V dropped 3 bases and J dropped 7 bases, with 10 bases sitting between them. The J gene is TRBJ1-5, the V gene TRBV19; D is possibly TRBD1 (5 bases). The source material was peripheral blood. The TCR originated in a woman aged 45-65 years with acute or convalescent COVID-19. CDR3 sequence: CASSIQGSQPQHF. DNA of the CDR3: TGTGCCAGTAGTATTCAGGGTTCGCAGCCCCAGCATTTT.